One sample yielded the 25 T cell receptor beta chains listed below, sequenced in a study of sequential checkpoint blockade in melanoma (dated by TCRdb to 2018 to 2020). In the paper's terms, the treatment or condition label means: randomized to nivolumab then ipilimumab (arm A) or the reverse (arm B). The receptor library was made with the immunoSEQ multiplex PCR assay. In its TCRdb copy, this immuneACCESS table keeps in-frame sequences only and misses some clones. Where compared with another copy, unresolved V genes explain less than half of these, and the others have no known cause. A total of approximately 20,000 clones appear in this sample, about 69% of them only once. Together, the top ten hold around 5% of the sample. The input for sequencing was tumor tissue (inferred from file names), taken from a patient given nivolumab and ipilimumab in sequence. All receptors come from a human donor with melanoma.

This clone was counted between two and nine times. The chain employs TRBV10-3 and TRBJ2-7; D not resolved. Trimming removed 10 bases at V and 4 bases at J, with 26 bases between. This CDR3 has 16 amino acids. The germline V gene encodes CDR1 ENHRY and CDR2 SYGVKD. The CDR3 reads CASSDPLNYILYEQYF. CDR3 nucleotide sequence: TGTGCCAGCTCTGACCCTTTGAACTATATCCTATACGAGCAGTACTTC.

The V and J genes are TRBV18 and TRBJ1-2; D might be TRBD1 (5 bases). The germline V gene encodes CDR1 KGHSH and CDR2 LQKENI. The CDR3 runs to 12 residues. With 6 bases removed from V and 6 bases from J, the gap between germline ends came to 11 bases. CDR3 loop: CASSPPGHGYTF. DNA for the CDR3: TGTGCCAGCTCCCCCCCGGGGCATGGCTACACCTTC. Looking up the rest from reference TRBV18 and TRBJ1-2 gives the full variable domain: NAGVMQNPRHLVRRRGQEARLRCSPMKGHSHVYWYRQLPEEGLKFMVYLQKENIIDESGMPKERFSAEFPKEGPSILRIQQVVRGDSAAYFCASSPPGHGYTFGSGTRLTVV.

The rearrangement joins TRBV28 to TRBJ2-7; D is possibly TRBD1 (6 bases). Germline CDR1 reads MDHEN; CDR2 reads SYDVKM. This CDR3 comprises 14 residues. V dropped 7 bases and J dropped 3 bases, with 16 bases sitting between them. CDR3 region: CASIPGGTNYEQYF. CDR3 sequence (DNA): TGTGCCAGCATTCCCGGTGGGACAAACTACGAGCAGTACTTC.

V and J are TRBV9 and TRBJ1-6; D is unclear. This CDR3 is 12 amino acids long. CDR1 is SGDLS and CDR2 is YYNGEE in the germline V gene. V gave up 5 bases and J gave up 11 bases, with 11 bases separating them. The CDR3 is CASSRAVPPLHF. The CDR3 bases are TGTGCCAGCAGTAGGGCGGTTCCACCCCTCCACTTT.

V gene TRBV11-3 combines with J gene TRBJ2-7; 10 nucleotides line up with TRBD1. The length of the CDR3 is 14 residues. V dropped 4 bases and J dropped 2; count of bases not matched to a gene: 2. Germline lookup yields CDR1 SGHNT and CDR2 YENEEA. The CDR3 loop is CASSSDRGPYEQYF. The CDR3 DNA follows: TGTGCCAGCAGCTCAGACAGGGGGCCCTACGAGCAGTACTTC.

Within the sample, this clone is medium-sized. The chain employs TRBV4-1 and TRBJ2-1, with D possibly being TRBD2 (6 bases). V lost 5 bases to trimming and J lost 9 bases, with 14 bases between them. Germline V gene data show CDR1 as MGHRA and CDR2 as YSYEKL. CDR3 size: 13 residues. The CDR3 nucleotides are TGCGCCAGCAGCACGGGGGATCTCGGTGAGCAGTTCTTC. This gives the protein CASSTGDLGEQFF.

The genes are TRBV2 and TRBJ2-3; TRBD2 matches 8 bases. The CDR3 runs to 18 residues. CDR1 is SNHLY, CDR2 FYNNEI, per germline. V gave up 1 base and J gave up 4 bases; unmatched junction bases: 13. CDR3 DNA: TGTGCCAGCAGTGAAGTCGGGGGGGCCAAAATGATGGCAGATACGCAGTATTTT. It codes for CASSEVGGAKMMADTQYF.

The chain links TRBV28 to TRBJ1-1; TRBD1 matches 10 bases. Germline values: CDR1 MDHEN, CDR2 SYDVKM. The CDR3 consists of 13 residues. Losses at the gene ends were 10 bases for V and 3 bases for J; bases not matched to a gene: 5. CDR3 residues: CATSGTGDTEAFF. The CDR3 coding sequence is TGTGCCACCTCCGGGACAGGGGACACTGAAGCTTTCTTT.

Here the CDR3 DNA reads TGTGCCAGTAGTATCGGGACAGGGGTCCGGGATACGCAGTATTTT. Translating gives CASSIGTGVRDTQYF. The rearrangement joins TRBV19 to TRBJ2-3; the match to TRBD1 covers 10 bases. Germline V gives CDR1 LNHDA, CDR2 SQIVND (reference sequence). This CDR3 comprises 15 residues. J was trimmed by 6 bases and V by 3 bases; bases with no gene match: 6.

This clone was counted between two and nine times. The CDR3 loop is CASSSPGTSGYEQYF. For the CDR3, the DNA is TGTGCCAGCAGCTCACCCGGGACATCCGGCTACGAGCAGTACTTC. The chain couples TRBV11-3 to TRBJ2-7; tentatively, D is TRBD1 (6 bases). Germline V gene lookup returns CDR1 SGHNT and CDR2 YENEEA. The CDR3 sequence is 15 residues long. Trimming removed 4 bases from V and 3 bases from J, with 16 bases in between.

The rearrangement links TRBV18 to TRBJ2-7, with 7 bases that match TRBD1. The length of the CDR3 is 12 residues. CDR1 and CDR2 (germline): KGHSH, LQKENI. The ends lost 9 bases at V and 2 bases at J; junction bases unmatched: 4. The chain's CDR3 is CASGGQTYEQYF. The CDR3 DNA follows: TGTGCCAGTGGGGGACAGACCTACGAGCAGTACTTC.

The chain combines TRBV28 with TRBJ1-2, with 7 bases fitting TRBD1. J lost 5 bases, V lost 3 bases, and 6 bases had no gene match. The germline CDR1 and CDR2 sequences are MDHEN and SYDVKM. The CDR3 is 14 residues long. The CDR3 sequence: CASSLSQGRYGYTF. The CDR3 coding sequence is TGTGCCAGCAGTTTGTCACAGGGGAGGTATGGCTACACCTTC.

This chain joins TRBV5-1 and TRBJ2-3; D is perhaps TRBD2 (6 bases). V was pared by 7 bases and J by 8 bases, with 26 bases between. The CDR3 has 16 residues. The V gene's germline CDR1 is SGHRS and CDR2 YFSETQ. Here the CDR3 DNA reads TGCGCCAGCCTCCGTTATGGAGGGGCCATGGGGGGTACGCAGTATTTT. It yields the protein CASLRYGGAMGGTQYF.

The chain uses TRBV30 and TRBJ2-5; D might be TRBD2 (6 bases). The CDR3 runs to 14 residues. The germline gives CDR1 GTSNPN, CDR2 SVGIG (reference sequence). V lost 0 bases, J lost 7 bases, and 15 bases lay in between. CDR3 region: CAWSVSAGRVTQYF. The CDR3 nucleotides read TGTGCCTGGAGTGTATCGGCGGGGAGAGTGACCCAGTACTTC.

The chain carries TRBV2 and TRBJ1-5; D gene ambiguous. Trimming took 8 bases from V and 0 from J, leaving 11 bases between them. CDR3 length equals 14 residues. CDR1 is SNHLY, CDR2 FYNNEI, per germline. The chain's CDR3 is CASVPTYSNQPQHF. The CDR3 region has the DNA TGTGCCAGCGTCCCGACATATAGCAATCAGCCCCAGCATTTT.

The V gene is TRBV18, the J gene TRBJ1-1; possibly TRBD1 for D (6 bases). Germline CDR1 reads KGHSH; CDR2 reads LQKENI. V gave up 3 bases and J gave up 8 bases, with 13 bases separating them. This CDR3 is 13 amino acids long. The CDR3 bases are TGTGCCAGCTCACCTCGGACAGAGGGAGAAGCTTTCTTT. Protein product: CASSPRTEGEAFF. Using reference TRBV18 and TRBJ1-1 for the parts outside the CDR3, the full variable domain is NAGVMQNPRHLVRRRGQEARLRCSPMKGHSHVYWYRQLPEEGLKFMVYLQKENIIDESGMPKERFSAEFPKEGPSILRIQQVVRGDSAAYFCASSPRTEGEAFFGQGTRLTVV.

The chain is built from TRBV7-8 and TRBJ2-3; the D is unclear. The V end was cut by 5 bases, the J end by 0 bases, with 12 bases between. CDR1 SGHVS and CDR2 FQNEAQ come from the germline V gene. This CDR3 is 15 amino acids long. CDR3 DNA: TGTGCCAGCAGCCCCGTCGACCCTAGCACAGATACGCAGTATTTT. As protein: CASSPVDPSTDTQYF.

The V call is TRBV5-1, the J call TRBJ2-2, with 8 positions matching TRBD2. The CDR3 runs 15 residues. The V gene end was trimmed by 5 bases and the J gene end by 4 bases; junction bases not matched to a gene: 7. Looked up from germline, CDR1 is SGHRS and CDR2 is YFSETQ. The CDR3 sequence: CASSSGGLSTGELFF. CDR3 sequence (DNA): TGCGCCAGCAGTTCGGGGGGGCTGAGCACCGGGGAGCTGTTTTTT.

The gene calls are TRBV29-1 and TRBJ1-1, with D maybe TRBD1 (6 bases). V was shortened by 5 bases and J by 4 bases, with 14 bases between the two germline ends. This CDR3 spans 13 amino acids. Per germline, CDR1 SQVTM and CDR2 ANQGSEA. The CDR3: CSVTGAEGTEAFF. Written as DNA, the CDR3 is TGCAGCGTTACGGGGGCGGAGGGCACTGAAGCTTTCTTT.

The chain has TRBV29-1 and TRBJ1-2; no clear D gene. This CDR3 region has 15 residues. V was cut by 5 bases and J by 3 bases, with 19 bases left in between. Germline CDR1 is SQVTM and CDR2 is ANQGSEA. CDR3 coding DNA: TGCAGCGTTTCAACTGCGAGCGGGTCCGACTATGGCTACACCTTC. Its translation is CSVSTASGSDYGYTF.

This chain links TRBV10-3 with TRBJ1-5; D is perhaps TRBD1 (5 bases). Between the trimmed V and J ends, which lost 10 bases and 5 bases, there was a span of 15 bases. This CDR3 is 13 amino acids long. From germline, CDR1 is ENHRY and CDR2 SYGVKD. CDR3 region: CASREGPYQPQHF. The CDR3 DNA is TGTGCCAGCAGAGAGGGGCCATATCAGCCCCAGCATTTT.

Relative to its sample, this clone is medium-sized. The chain recombines TRBV6-8 with TRBJ1-1; no clear D gene. Trimming stripped 6 bases from V and 0 bases from J, with 5 bases between. Germline CDR1 reads MNHGY; CDR2 reads SAAAGT. The CDR3 is 12 residues long. CDR3 amino acids: CASRRLNTEAFF. The CDR3 DNA is TGTGCCAGCAGGCGGCTGAACACTGAAGCTTTCTTT.

This CDR3 is CAWSRRWTASNYGYTF. Written as DNA, the CDR3 is TGTGCCTGGAGTCGACGATGGACAGCCTCTAACTATGGCTACACCTTC. The V gene is TRBV30, the J gene TRBJ1-2; tentative D call: TRBD1 (6 bases). This CDR3 has 16 amino acids. Germline V gene sequence: CDR1 GTSNPN, CDR2 SVGIG (reference sequence). Deletions cut 2 bases from V and 0 bases from J, with 16 bases between. Full variable domain (remainder filled in from reference TRBV30 and TRBJ1-2): SQTIHQWPATLVQPVGSPLSLECTVEGTSNPNLYWYRQAAGRGLQLLFYSVGIGQISSEVPQNLSASRPQDRQFILSSKKLLLSDSGFYLCAWSRRWTASNYGYTFGSGTRLTVV.

The CDR3 sequence: CASSLDMRVYNEQFF. CDR3 nucleotides: TGCGCCAGCAGCTTAGACATGCGAGTGTACAATGAGCAGTTCTTC. V is TRBV5-1 and J is TRBJ2-1, with D unresolved. The CDR3 loop spans 15 amino acids. CDR1 SGHRS and CDR2 YFSETQ come from the germline V gene. V lost 2 bases to trimming and J lost 4 bases, with 13 bases between them.

This rearrangement joins TRBV2 to TRBJ1-5; D gene unclear. V shed 4 bases and J shed 0 bases, with 13 bases lying between them. The CDR3 has 16 residues. Per germline, CDR1 SNHLY and CDR2 FYNNEI. The CDR3 sequence: CASSVAIGDSNQPQHF. DNA for the CDR3: TGTGCCAGCAGTGTCGCCATCGGGGATAGCAATCAGCCCCAGCATTTT.